A single sample is the source of the 20 T cell receptor beta chains below, sequenced in a study of T-cell memory formation after mild COVID-19. TCRdb reprocessed the 5' RACE reads via MiXCR and lists one record per CDR3 protein. The profile shows a few hundred thousand distinct CDR3 sequences, more than 15% of them singletons. The specimen was PBMCs or a T cell subset sorted from them (not recorded which). Source of these receptors: a man aged 18 to 30 who had mild COVID-19 (a few samples of this study predate the infection). Cell type and time point are not known.

A few counts support this clonotype. The chain combines TRBV24-1 with TRBJ1-5; no clear D. Germline-derived CDR1 and CDR2 are KGHDR and SFDVKD. V lost 5 bases and J 0 bases, leaving 7 bases between the germline ends. The CDR3 consists of 14 residues. The CDR3 DNA sequence: TGTGCCACCAGTGGAACTCTTAGCAATCAGCCCCAGCATTTT. Protein sequence: CATSGTLSNQPQHF.

This rearrangement joins TRBV6-2 or TRBV6-3 to TRBJ2-7; D is ambiguous. Trimming took 2 bases from V and 0 from J, leaving 2 bases between them. Germline V CDR1 and CDR2: MNHEY, SVGEGT. This CDR3 contains 12 residues. This CDR3 reads CASSYPSYEQYF. CDR3 bases: TGTGCCAGCAGTTACCCCTCCTACGAGCAGTACTTC.

The genes are TRBV9 and TRBJ2-2, with TRBD2 identical over 9 bases. Germline V gene sequence: CDR1 SGDLS, CDR2 YYNGEE. The trim removed 0 bases at V and 5 bases at J, leaving 5 bases unmatched. The CDR3 contains 16 residues. The chain's CDR3 is CASSVAGLAGTGELFF. Written as DNA, the CDR3 is TGTGCCAGCAGCGTAGCTGGCCTAGCGGGGACCGGGGAGCTGTTTTTT.

This rearrangement joins TRBV9 to TRBJ2-1; D is possibly TRBD2 (6 bases). The ends were cut back, 0 bases at V and 0 bases at J, with 13 bases in the middle. The CDR3 is made up of 17 amino acids. Germline V lookup: CDR1 SGDLS, CDR2 YYNGEE. In DNA form, the CDR3 reads TGTGCCAGCAGCGTAGAGGACCGGGGGAGCTCCTACAATGAGCAGTTCTTC. It specifies CASSVEDRGSSYNEQFF. Full variable domain (remainder filled in from reference TRBV9 and TRBJ2-1): DSGVTQTPKHLITATGQRVTLRCSPRSGDLSVYWYQQSLDQGLQFLIQYYNGEERAKGNILERFSAQQFPDLHSELNLSSLELGDSALYFCASSVEDRGSSYNEQFFGPGTRLTVL.

The table lists this clonotype with many counts. The rearrangement joins TRBV11-2 to TRBJ2-1; TRBD2 matches 8 bases. With V trimmed by 1 base and J by 0 bases, 11 bases remained unmatched. Germline V gene data show CDR1 as SGHAT and CDR2 as FQNNGV. This CDR3 comprises 19 residues. The CDR3 region is CASSLGWLAGPSSYNEQFF. In DNA, the CDR3 is TGTGCCAGCAGCTTAGGGTGGCTAGCGGGCCCGAGCTCCTACAATGAGCAGTTCTTC.

This clonotype appeared a few times. This chain connects TRBV29-1 to TRBJ2-3; D may match TRBD1 or TRBD2 (5 bases each). The germline gives CDR1 SQVTM, CDR2 ANQGSEA. The CDR3 length is 12 residues. V was trimmed by 7 bases and J by 6 bases, leaving 14 bases between them. The chain's CDR3 is CSALPGTDTQYF. CDR3 in DNA: TGCAGCGCTCTCCCAGGGACCGATACGCAGTATTTT.

The chain links TRBV4-1 to TRBJ2-4, with TRBD1 identical over 7 bases. Germline assignment: CDR1 MGHRA and CDR2 YSYEKL. Trimming cost V 3 bases and J 4 bases; bases outside gene matches: 12. The length of the CDR3 is 17 residues. The CDR3: CASSHWTGLAAKNIQYF. DNA for the CDR3: TGCGCCAGCAGCCATTGGACAGGCTTGGCGGCAAAAAACATTCAGTACTTC.

The rearrangement links TRBV6-5 to TRBJ2-7; no definite D call. The length of the CDR3 is 11 residues. V gave up 5 bases and J gave up 6 bases, with 8 bases separating them. Germline values: CDR1 MNHEY, CDR2 SVGAGI. CDR3 nucleotide sequence: TGTGCCAGCAGTGACGGTTCCGAGCAGTACGTC. This gives the protein CASSDGSEQYV.

The chain combines TRBV4-2 with TRBJ1-1, with D perhaps TRBD1 (6 bases). CDR1 LGHNA and CDR2 YNFKEQ come from the germline V gene. This CDR3 comprises 15 residues. V lost 2 bases, J lost 4 bases, and 14 bases lay in between. The CDR3 DNA is TGTGCCAGCAGCCAATCCCGGACAGTAAGCACTGAAGCTTTCTTT. Translation: CASSQSRTVSTEAFF.

The V call is TRBV7-4, the J call TRBJ1-5; D unresolved. The CDR3 contains 12 residues. V was clipped by 4 bases and J by 7 bases, with 8 bases between them. The germline CDR1 and CDR2 sequences are SGHVT and SQSDAQ. The CDR3: CASSSLVQPQHF. Here the CDR3 DNA reads TGTGCCAGCAGCTCTTTGGTACAGCCCCAGCATTTT.

This clonotype has only a few counts. The chain uses TRBV7-9 and TRBJ1-2, with 7 bases lining up with TRBD1. V lost 5 bases and J lost 3; bases outside the gene matches: 6. The germline gives CDR1 SEHNR, CDR2 FQNEAQ (reference sequence). The CDR3 runs to 14 residues. CDR3 amino acids: CASSPTGLDYGYTF. CDR3 DNA sequence: TGTGCCAGCAGCCCGACAGGGTTGGACTATGGCTACACCTTC.

V gene TRBV9 combines with J gene TRBJ2-1; TRBD1 aligns across 9 bases. Looked up from germline, CDR1 is SGDLS and CDR2 is YYNGEE. Unmatched junction bases numbered 10, after V lost 0 bases and J lost 3 bases. The length of the CDR3 is 18 residues. This chain's CDR3 is CASSVEQIPGQGYNEQFF. CDR3 coding DNA: TGTGCCAGCAGCGTAGAACAAATACCGGGACAGGGCTACAATGAGCAGTTCTTC.

This clonotype occurred many times. The V and J genes are TRBV12-3 or TRBV12-4 and TRBJ1-2, with 10 bases matching TRBD1. The CDR3 sequence is 14 residues long. V dropped 5 bases and J dropped 4; count of bases not matched to a gene: 4. Here the CDR3 DNA reads TGTGCCAGCAGTCCGGGACAGGGGATCTATGGCTACACCTTC. Amino acids: CASSPGQGIYGYTF.

The V call is TRBV6-5, the J call TRBJ2-1; TRBD2 matches at 8 bases. Unmatched junction bases numbered 0, after V lost 0 bases and J lost 2 bases. Per germline, CDR1 MNHEY and CDR2 SVGAGI. The CDR3 length is 15 residues. DNA of the CDR3: TGTGCCAGCAGTTACTCCGGGGGGGCCTACAATGAGCAGTTCTTC. Its protein is CASSYSGGAYNEQFF.

CDR3 residues: CASSLLGSGSYEQYV. CDR3 DNA: TGTGCCAGCAGTTTATTAGGGAGCGGTTCCTACGAGCAGTACGTC. The rearrangement joins TRBV28 to TRBJ2-7, with D perhaps TRBD2 (5 bases). Germline CDR1 and CDR2: MDHEN and SYDVKM. The CDR3 loop spans 15 amino acids. The V end lost 1 base, the J end lost 1 base, and 11 bases lay between the germline ends.

V usage is TRBV27 and J usage is TRBJ1-2, with D perhaps matching TRBD1 (5 bases). From germline, CDR1 is MNHEY and CDR2 SMNVEV (reference sequence). This CDR3 contains 14 residues. V lost 5 bases and J lost 6, with 16 bases in between. CDR3 in DNA: TGTGCCAGCAGTCCACGGGGGGGTGTGGATGGCTACACCTTC. The encoded protein is CASSPRGGVDGYTF.

The chain uses TRBV7-2 and TRBJ2-1; weak D call: TRBD1 (5 bases). V was pared by 2 bases and J by 0 bases, with 11 bases between. There are 16 residues in the CDR3. CDR1 and CDR2 (germline): SGHTA, FQGNSA. The CDR3 loop reads CASSLQGAGSYNEQFF. CDR3 nucleotide sequence: TGTGCCAGCAGCTTACAAGGGGCCGGCTCCTACAATGAGCAGTTCTTC.

This clonotype has just a few counts. This rearrangement joins TRBV7-9 to TRBJ2-1, with TRBD1 identical over 9 bases. The CDR3 loop spans 15 amino acids. The trim removed 5 bases at V and 2 bases at J, leaving 4 bases unmatched. Per germline, CDR1 SEHNR and CDR2 FQNEAQ (reference sequence). The CDR3 DNA follows: TGTGCCAGCAGCACCCGGACAGGGGCCTACAATGAGCAGTTCTTC. It encodes CASSTRTGAYNEQFF. Variable domain in full (rest from reference TRBV7-9 and TRBJ2-1): DTGVSQNPRHKITKRGQNVTFRCDPISEHNRLYWYRQTLGQGPEFLTYFQNEAQLEKSRLLSDRFSAERPKGSFSTLEIQRTEQGDSAMYLCASSTRTGAYNEQFFGPGTRLTVL.

The CDR3, as DNA: TGTGCCAGCAGCTATGGGACAGGGACAGAGACCCAGTACTTC. Its translation is CASSYGTGTETQYF. The chain couples TRBV7-3 to TRBJ2-5; 9 bases line up with TRBD1. In germline, CDR1 is SGHTA, CDR2 FQGTGA. CDR3 length: 14 amino acids. J gave up 4 bases and V 4 bases, and 4 bases lay outside the gene matches.

The chain combines TRBV5-4 with TRBJ2-4, with no clear D. Deletions cut 5 bases from V and 12 bases from J, with 18 bases between. The CDR3 consists of 13 residues. Germline-derived CDR1 and CDR2 are SGHNT and YYREEE (reference sequence). The chain's CDR3 is CASRYVVMEAQYF. The CDR3 DNA reads TGTGCCAGCAGGTACGTGGTGATGGAAGCTCAGTACTTC.